This T cell receptor beta chain originates from a study of Ad26.COV2.S vaccination and SARS-CoV-2 variants. Study background: Ad26.COV2.S, an intramuscular injection, was given once or twice 56 days apart.

CDR1 is MNHEY, CDR2 SVGAGI, per germline. This CDR3 has 16 residues. V gave up 1 base and J gave up 0 bases, with 9 bases separating them. TCRdb keeps only in-frame clones here, not all; method: immunoSEQ multiplex PCR. The data hold approximately 450,000 clones, with about nine tenths observed a single time. Sample treatment: about 20 received Ad26.COV2.S at low or high dose, single or two shots; a few received placebo; per-sample allocation not given. Day 63 following the first vaccine or placebo injection was when the samples were taken. Here the sequenced sample was peripheral blood, taken in a trial of Ad26.COV2.S vaccine versus placebo. The chain links TRBV6-5 to TRBJ2-2; D unresolved. The TCR was taken from a person aged 18 to 65 who received the Ad26.COV2.S COVID-19 vaccine or a placebo. For the CDR3, the DNA is TGTGCCAGCAGTTACTTGAACAGCGCGAACACCGGGGAGCTGTTTTTT. This encodes CASSYLNSANTGELFF.